This TCR beta chain came from a study of cytomegalovirus exposure and HLA in healthy donors. The CDR3 length is 12 residues. Per the germline V gene, CDR1 is MNHEY and CDR2 is SVGAGI. The trim removed 6 bases at V and 11 bases at J, leaving 8 bases unmatched. 60 Vbeta and 13 Jbeta primers were used in PCR. Clones were read by immunoSEQ multiplex PCR, and TCRdb kept only the in-frame ones, dropping some. The profile covers roughly 140,000 clones, with 73% appearing a single time and roughly 14% taken by the ten largest. The specimen sequenced was PBMCs. The chain combines TRBV6-5 with TRBJ1-1; 8 nucleotides match TRBD1. The sequence was collected from a human donor in good health. The CDR3 protein is CASRTLDRDAFF. DNA of the CDR3: TGTGCCAGCAGAACCCTGGACAGGGACGCTTTCTTT.